The 5 T cell receptor beta chains below were found in one sample sequenced in a study of blood T cell repertoires in COVID-19. Profiling relied on immunoSEQ multiplex PCR, and the TCRdb table lists in-frame clones only, not all of them. The sample has 75,000 to 85,000 clones, around 82% seen once; the top ten hold around 7.2%. Sequenced material: peripheral blood. These receptors were taken from a human donor in a cohort sampled during active COVID-19.

The chain has TRBV12-3 or TRBV12-4 and TRBJ2-3; D call uncertain. Trimming shortened V by 7 bases and J by 10 bases, and 15 bases separated the two germline ends. The CDR3 extends over 12 amino acids. CDR3: CASTTLGGSQYF. The CDR3 DNA follows: TGTGCCAGCACCACGCTAGGTGGATCGCAGTATTTT.

The rearrangement uses TRBV10-3 and TRBJ2-7, with TRBD1 identical over 11 bases. Germline CDR1 reads ENHRY; CDR2 reads SYGVKD. This CDR3 has 14 amino acids. The trim removed 4 bases at V and 6 bases at J, leaving 5 bases unmatched. CDR3 bases: TGTGCCATCAGTGGGGGGACAGGGGGGAGCGAGCAGTACTTC. Protein sequence: CAISGGTGGSEQYF.

The chain combines TRBV2 with TRBJ1-1; no reliable D call. CDR1 is SNHLY, CDR2 FYNNEI, per germline. Between the trimmed V and J ends, which lost 6 bases and 2 bases, there was a span of 4 bases. The CDR3 has 11 residues. CDR3 sequence: CASRANTEAFF. CDR3 nucleotides: TGTGCCAGCAGGGCCAACACTGAAGCTTTCTTT.

The chain employs TRBV18 and TRBJ2-1; TRBD1 aligns across 10 bases. After removal of 1 base from V and 5 bases from J, the junction contained 5 bases not matched to a gene. The CDR3 contains 16 residues. CDR1 KGHSH and CDR2 LQKENI come from the germline V gene. DNA for the CDR3: TGTGCCAGCTCACCACGGGACAGGGGCAGGGACAATGAGCAGTTCTTC. It specifies CASSPRDRGRDNEQFF.

The chain links TRBV11-3 to TRBJ2-5, with a possible D match to TRBD2 (6 bases). Germline V gene data show CDR1 as SGHNT and CDR2 as YENEEA. The CDR3 is 13 amino acids. Trimming cost V 6 bases and J 0 bases, with 8 bases left between them. The CDR3 region is CASSSGYQETQYF. In DNA, the CDR3 is TGTGCCAGCAGTAGCGGCTACCAAGAGACCCAGTACTTC. The variable domain in full, completed from reference TRBV11-3 and TRBJ2-5, reads EAGVVQSPRYKIIEKKQPVAFWCNPISGHNTLYWYLQNLGQGPELLIRYENEEAVDDSQLPKDRFSAERLKGVDSTLKIQPAELGDSAVYLCASSSGYQETQYFGPGTRLLVL.